The next 10 T cell receptor beta chains were all read from a single sample in a study of blood T cell repertoires in COVID-19. The protocol was immunoSEQ multiplex PCR, while the TCRdb copy is restricted to in-frame clones and leaves out a portion. The sample lists about 200,000 clones, around 91% occurring once. The specimen was peripheral blood. Every receptor here comes from a woman aged 40 to 50 with acute or convalescent COVID-19.

This clone was observed a single time. The chain combines TRBV11-2 with TRBJ1-2, with a tentative D call TRBD1 (5 bases). Per germline, CDR1 SGHAT and CDR2 FQNNGV. V lost 5 bases and J 4 bases, leaving 14 bases between the germline ends. CDR3 length equals 14 residues. CDR3: CASSLQDSSYGYTF. In nucleotides, the CDR3 is TGTGCCAGCAGCCTACAGGATTCTAGCTATGGCTACACCTTC.

The chain links TRBV6-5 to TRBJ1-5; perhaps TRBD1 as D (6 bases). The CDR3 extends over 15 amino acids. Deletions cut 6 bases from V and 4 bases from J, with 16 bases between. Germline CDR1 reads MNHEY; CDR2 reads SVGAGI. The CDR3 reads CASSRGALGNQPQHF. As DNA, the CDR3 is TGTGCCAGCAGCCGGGGGGCTTTAGGGAATCAGCCCCAGCATTTT.

The genes are TRBV6-4 and TRBJ2-3; 14 bases align to TRBD2. CDR1 and CDR2 (germline): MRHNA, SNTAGT. The junction had 1 base not matched to a gene; V was cut back by 4 bases and J by 4 bases. This CDR3 is 15 amino acids long. CDR3 in DNA: TGTGCCAGCAGTGTGACTAGCGGGGGGGCAGATACGCAGTATTTT. Its protein product is CASSVTSGGADTQYF.

This CDR3 reads CASSLFTDTQYF. DNA of the CDR3: TGTGCCAGCAGCCTTTTCACAGATACGCAGTATTTT. V is TRBV7-9 and J is TRBJ2-3; D uncertain. Germline V gives CDR1 SEHNR, CDR2 FQNEAQ (reference sequence). The CDR3 loop spans 12 amino acids. V gave up 5 bases and J gave up 2 bases, with 5 bases separating them.

The CDR3 DNA reads as TGTGCCAGCAGTTTAGTTGTAGGGGCAGATACGCAGTATTTT. It codes for CASSLVVGADTQYF. V gene TRBV6-6 combines with J gene TRBJ2-3; TRBD1 might be the D (5 bases). The CDR3 runs 14 residues. Germline CDR1 reads MNHNY; CDR2 reads SVGAGI (reference sequence). V shed 4 bases and J shed 4 bases, with 12 bases lying between them.

The chain joins TRBV21-1 to TRBJ2-7; whether TRBD2, the table's D call, matches the DNA was not checked. TRBV21-1 is recorded as a pseudogene. The length of the CDR3 is 16 residues. The CDR3 DNA reads TGTGCCAGCAGAGTCCGGGGAGGGACTACCCACTACGAGCAGTACGTC. Residues: CASRVRGGTTHYEQYV.

The chain has TRBV11-3 and TRBJ1-1, with D unclear. CDR3 size: 15 residues. CDR1 is SGHNT and CDR2 is YENEEA in the germline V gene. V was clipped by 4 bases and J by 1 base, with 13 bases between them. Written as DNA, the CDR3 is TGTGCCAGCAGCTCTCCGACACTCTCGAACACTGAAGCTTTCTTT. Translated: CASSSPTLSNTEAFF.

The rearrangement links TRBV6-5 to TRBJ1-2, with D possibly TRBD1 on 6 matching bases. Germline V CDR1 and CDR2: MNHEY, SVGAGI. V gave up 5 bases and J gave up 2 bases, with 9 bases separating them. This CDR3 region has 13 residues. CDR3 DNA sequence: TGTGCCAGCAGTCGGACAGTAAACTATGGCTACACCTTC. Protein product: CASSRTVNYGYTF.

The chain combines TRBV19 with TRBJ2-3; possibly TRBD1 for D (7 bases). Germline V gene lookup returns CDR1 LNHDA and CDR2 SQIVND (reference sequence). With 5 bases removed from V and 2 bases from J, the gap between germline ends came to 23 bases. The CDR3 covers 18 residues. DNA of the CDR3: TGTGCCAGTAGTCGACGAAACGCGGGGACAGAACCCACAGATACGCAGTATTTT. Its translation: CASSRRNAGTEPTDTQYF.

The chain couples TRBV18 to TRBJ1-2, with TRBD1 matching 11 bases. In germline, CDR1 is KGHSH, CDR2 LQKENI. The CDR3 sequence is 15 residues long. V lost 3 bases to trimming and J lost 8 bases; unmatched junction nucleotides: 8. DNA for the CDR3: TGTGCCAGCTCACCGCCCCCGGGACAGGGGGGAGGCTACACCTTC. Residues: CASSPPPGQGGGYTF.